This T cell receptor beta chain was sequenced for a study of PD-1 blockade in mismatch repair-deficient tumors. Background on the study: All were previously treated, progressing patients with some twelve mismatch repair-deficient cancer types.

As for this clone: As yet, its antigen is unknown.

Measured with immunoSEQ multiplex PCR; TCRdb has only the in-frame clones, and not every one. The sample includes under 150,000 clones, about 85% of them seen just once. Study results and caveats: Rapid post-treatment expansion, then contraction, generally preceding radiologic response, marked tumor-resident clones.

V was pared by 6 bases and J by 1 base, with 5 bases of the junction left unmatched. CDR3 length: 14 residues. Per the germline V gene, CDR1 is LNHDA and CDR2 is SQIVND (reference sequence). The sequencing used peripheral blood, collected 44 weeks after starting pembrolizumab. This chain joins TRBV19 and TRBJ2-5; 7 nucleotides align to TRBD1. The clonotype originates from an adult with mismatch repair-deficient cancer. The CDR3 nucleotides read TGTGCCAGTAGCAAGGGGACAGCCCAAGAGACCCAGTACTTC. This sequence encodes CASSKGTAQETQYF.